This T cell receptor (beta chain) was identified in a study of OX40 agonist ivuxolimab in advanced cancers. Study-wide context: Patients were 82.7% male with ages roughly 23 to 90, mean approximately 58.

Measured with immunoSEQ multiplex PCR; TCRdb has only the in-frame clones, and not every one. The table has 69,000 or so clones, about 85% seen once. Concerning this clone: Its antigen is not known.

V lost 2 bases and J 4 bases, leaving 12 bases between the germline ends. CDR1 and CDR2 from the germline V gene are LNHDA and SQIVND (reference sequence). The CDR3 extends over 15 amino acids. General observations from the study: The antigens recognized by the expanded peripheral T cells, that is their antigen specificity, were not determined.

The sequence came from an adult with an advanced solid tumor such as melanoma, head and neck, liver or kidney cancer. This chain joins TRBV19 and TRBJ1-5, with D uncertain. The sample here was CD4+ or CD8+ T cells sorted from blood, taken in a trial of the OX40 agonist ivuxolimab. CDR3 sequence: CASSIKVGGNQPQHF. CDR3 DNA: TGTGCCAGTAGTATAAAGGTAGGCGGGAATCAGCCCCAGCATTTT.